This is a list of T cell receptor beta chains from one sample in a study of naive and memory T cell subsets. Using its own MiXCR run on the UMI-ligation and nested PCR reads, TCRdb lists one record per CDR3 protein. The table shows about 120,000 distinct CDR3 sequences, with approximately 37% occurring only once. Specimen: central memory CD4+ T cells from blood. The source of these receptors is a human donor in good health. CDR3s include the opening cysteine and the closing phenylalanine or tryptophan. A D gene is named only where the DNA matches it firmly. A clone size is listed for some rows: how often the clone was seen (once, few, many), or a class if it is expanded.

v_call	j_call	clone_size	d_call	cdr3_nt	cdr3_aa
TRBV6-6	TRBJ2-1	few	TRBD2	TGTGCCAGCAGTTACTCCCAGCGGGGTCACAATGAGCAGTTCTTC	CASSYSQRGHNEQFF
TRBV7-2	TRBJ1-6	NA	TRBD1	TGTGCCAGCAGCTTAGCGAAACAGGGGATCTCACCCCTCCACTTT	CASSLAKQGISPLHF
TRBV6-5	TRBJ2-6	few	NA	TGTGCCAGCAGTTACGTGGCCCGCTCTGGGGCCAACGTCCTGACTTTC	CASSYVARSGANVLTF
TRBV5-1	TRBJ1-1	NA	NA	TGCGCCAGCAGCTACAACAGTGGCAAGGACACTGAAGCTTTCTTT	CASSYNSGKDTEAFF
TRBV28	TRBJ2-7	NA	NA	TGTGCCAGCAGGAATTACGACAGGTTCTCCAGCTCCTACGAGCAGTACTTC	CASRNYDRFSSSYEQYF
TRBV12-3/TRBV12-4	TRBJ2-7	few	NA	TGTGCCAGCACCCATCTTCGGTTCTCCTACGAGCAGTACTTC	CASTHLRFSYEQYF
TRBV19	TRBJ1-1	once	NA	TGTGCCAGTAGTAAGGGCAGGGAAACTGAAGCTTTCTTT	CASSKGRETEAFF
TRBV6-5	TRBJ1-2	few	TRBD1	TGTGCCAGCACAGGGGGCATCTATGGCTACACCTTC	CASTGGIYGYTF
TRBV10-3	TRBJ2-1	NA	TRBD2	TGTGCCATCAGTGAGTCGAGACCTAGCGGCAATGAGCAGTTCTTC	CAISESRPSGNEQFF
TRBV7-2	TRBJ2-2	few	TRBD2	TGTGCCAGCAGCCCGTCCCTCCTAGGCGGGAGGCGGGGGGAGCTGTTTTTT	CASSPSLLGGRRGELFF
TRBV7-2	TRBJ2-4	NA	NA	TGTGCCAGCAGCAGCAATACGTGGGACGTAGCCAAAAACATTCAGTACTTC	CASSSNTWDVAKNIQYF
TRBV10-3	TRBJ2-4	NA	TRBD1	TGTGCCATCAGTGAGCAGACAGGGGGAACCAAAAACATTCAGTACTTC	CAISEQTGGTKNIQYF
TRBV9	TRBJ2-5	NA	NA	TGTGCCAGCAGCCTAGGGGTCGGTGGGATGGAGACCCAGTACTTC	CASSLGVGGMETQYF
TRBV12-3/TRBV12-4	TRBJ2-7	NA	NA	TGTGCCAGCAGTTTTCAAAGCGGAACCTACGAGCAGTACTTC	CASSFQSGTYEQYF